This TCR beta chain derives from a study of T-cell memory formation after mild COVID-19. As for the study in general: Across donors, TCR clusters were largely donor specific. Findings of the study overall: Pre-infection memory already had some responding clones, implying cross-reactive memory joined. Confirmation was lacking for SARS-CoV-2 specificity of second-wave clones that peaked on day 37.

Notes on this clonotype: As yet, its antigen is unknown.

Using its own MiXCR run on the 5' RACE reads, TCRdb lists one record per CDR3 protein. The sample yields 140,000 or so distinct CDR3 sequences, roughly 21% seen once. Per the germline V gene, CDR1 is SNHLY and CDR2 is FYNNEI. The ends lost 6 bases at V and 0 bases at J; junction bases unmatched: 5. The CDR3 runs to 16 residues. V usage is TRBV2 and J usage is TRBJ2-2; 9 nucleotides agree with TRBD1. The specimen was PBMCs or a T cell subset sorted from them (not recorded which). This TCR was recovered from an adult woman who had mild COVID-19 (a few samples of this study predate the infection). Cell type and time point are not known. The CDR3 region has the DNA TGTGCCAGCAGCGCCACAGGGGGCGCGAACACCGGGGAGCTGTTTTTT. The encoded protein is CASSATGGANTGELFF. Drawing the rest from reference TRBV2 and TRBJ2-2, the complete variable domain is EPEVTQTPSHQVTQMGQEVILRCVPISNHLYFYWYRQILGQKVEFLVSFYNNEISEKSEIFDDQFSVERPDGSNFTLKIRSTKLEDSAMYFCASSATGGANTGELFFGEGSRLTVL.